This T cell receptor beta chain was sequenced for a study of beta chain features in type 1 diabetes. Study context: When patients were set against healthy donors, age, gender and cell yields were similar.

Via CD45RO/CCR7/CD25/CD127/CD95/CD27, cells of the CD4+ naive, central memory, regulatory and stem cell-like memory subsets were sorted. Purity above 98% was achieved in all sorted populations. The whole isolated RNA underwent reverse transcription, so sequencing captured expressed TCRB transcripts. TCRdb's table, derived via immunoSEQ multiplex PCR, lists solely in-frame clones and lacks some. The table shows about 150,000 clones, with over 9.5% occurring only once. Losses at the gene ends were 2 bases for V and 5 bases for J; bases not matched to a gene: 5. This CDR3 comprises 16 residues. Germline V gives CDR1 LNHDA, CDR2 SQIVND (reference sequence). Whole-study results and caveats: Within each of all four CD4+ subsets, Type 1 diabetes patients had TCRB CDR3s that were moderately but significantly shorter.

Turning to this clone: The antigen remains undetermined.

The chain has TRBV19 and TRBJ2-1; TRBD1 matches at 11 bases. What was sequenced was naive CD4+ T cells from blood. The clonotype was recovered from a man in his late teens or twenties in good health. In nucleotides, the CDR3 is TGTGCCAGTAGTATACCAGGGACAGGGGGACACAATGAGCAGTTCTTC. Translated, it gives CASSIPGTGGHNEQFF.